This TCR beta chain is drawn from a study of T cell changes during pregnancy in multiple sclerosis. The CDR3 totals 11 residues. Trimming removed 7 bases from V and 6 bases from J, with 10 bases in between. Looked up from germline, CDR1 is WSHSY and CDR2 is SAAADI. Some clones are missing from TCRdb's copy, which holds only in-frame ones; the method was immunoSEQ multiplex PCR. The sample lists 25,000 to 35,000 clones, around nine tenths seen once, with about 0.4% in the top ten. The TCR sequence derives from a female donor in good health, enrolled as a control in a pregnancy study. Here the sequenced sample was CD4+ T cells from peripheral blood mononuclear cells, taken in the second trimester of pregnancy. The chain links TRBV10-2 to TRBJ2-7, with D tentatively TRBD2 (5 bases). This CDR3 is CASTGLSEQYF. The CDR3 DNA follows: TGCGCCAGCACTGGACTCTCCGAGCAGTACTTC.